The 22 T cell receptor beta chains below all came from one sample that was sequenced in a study of naive and memory T cell subsets. The beta constant-region primer was an equimolar mix of two oligonucleotides covering TRBC1 and TRBC2. Four rounds of PCR amplified the ligated cDNA using nested alpha and beta constant-region primers plus SP2. A single record per CDR3 protein comes from TCRdb applying MiXCR to the UMI-ligation and nested PCR reads. The sample yields about 150,000 distinct CDR3 sequences, roughly 22% seen once. Whole-study results and caveats: Possibly reflecting memory cells re-expressing CD45RA, a few larger clonotypes occurred in naive repertoires, especially CD8.

The antigens for these receptors are not known. Material for sequencing was naive CD4+ T cells from blood. These receptors originate from a human donor in good health.

This clonotype has at least ten counts. This chain connects TRBV29-1 to TRBJ1-1, with D perhaps matching TRBD1 (5 bases). The germline CDR1 and CDR2 sequences are SQVTM and ANQGSEA. The CDR3 spans 13 residues. V lost 3 bases, J lost 1 base, and 9 bases lay in between. The CDR3 DNA reads as TGCAGCGTTGAGGGGCACCAGAACACTGAAGCTTTCTTT. It yields the protein CSVEGHQNTEAFF.

This clonotype showed up just a few times. The genes are TRBV6-5 and TRBJ1-5; D gene uncertain. The germline CDR1 and CDR2 sequences are MNHEY and SVGAGI. The length of the CDR3 is 16 residues. Trimming shortened V by 5 bases and J by 5 bases, and 19 bases separated the two germline ends. CDR3 DNA sequence: TGTGCCAGCAGTGAACTCGGCAGCCCATTTGATCAGCCCCAGCATTTT. Translated, it gives CASSELGSPFDQPQHF.

This clonotype was seen a handful of times. The rearrangement uses TRBV11-2 and TRBJ2-5; 7 bases are shared with TRBD1. This CDR3 is built from 16 residues. V dropped 5 bases and J dropped 5; count of bases not matched to a gene: 14. Per the germline V gene, CDR1 is SGHAT and CDR2 is FQNNGV. As DNA, the CDR3 is TGTGCCAGCAGCACCAGCCCGGGACAGATTTCGGAGACCCAGTACTTC. This sequence encodes CASSTSPGQISETQYF.

This clonotype was seen only a few times. This chain connects TRBV4-2 to TRBJ2-1; 15 bases map to TRBD2. V was clipped by 1 base and J by 12 bases; unmatched bases: 4. CDR1 LGHNA and CDR2 YNFKEQ come from the germline V gene. There are 15 residues in the CDR3. CDR3 protein: CASSQGTSGRAGQFF. The CDR3 nucleotides read TGTGCCAGCAGCCAAGGGACTAGCGGGAGGGCCGGGCAGTTCTTC.

The chain joins TRBV6-1 to TRBJ1-6; D gene ambiguous. The CDR3 is 19 amino acids. The V end lost 0 bases, the J end lost 0 bases, and 15 bases lay between the germline ends. Per the germline V gene, CDR1 is MNHNS and CDR2 is SASEGT. The DNA for the CDR3 is TGTGCCAGCAGTGAAGCGGATTGGGTTCTGAGCTCCTATAATTCACCCCTCCACTTT. This encodes CASSEADWVLSSYNSPLHF.

The genes are TRBV7-2 and TRBJ2-1; 9 nucleotides match TRBD2. The CDR3 covers 16 residues. The germline V gene has CDR1 SGHTA and CDR2 FQGNSA. Germline trimming cut 4 bases from V and 3 bases from J; bases unmatched to any gene: 7. This chain's CDR3 is CASSWGLAVNYNEQFF. For the CDR3, the DNA is TGTGCCAGCAGCTGGGGACTAGCAGTAAACTACAATGAGCAGTTCTTC.

This clonotype was found a few times. The CDR3 spells CASSRTGSFLYEQYF. CDR3 sequence (DNA): TGTGCCAGCAGTAGGACAGGGTCGTTTCTCTACGAGCAGTACTTC. The rearrangement links TRBV6-1 to TRBJ2-7; 8 bases align to TRBD1. Trimming at V came to 5 bases and at J to 3 bases, leaving 9 bases not matched to a gene. Germline V gene data show CDR1 as MNHNS and CDR2 as SASEGT. CDR3 length: 15 amino acids.

The chain employs TRBV6-6 and TRBJ2-7; no clear D gene. The CDR3 contains 16 residues. V dropped 3 bases and J dropped 0 bases, with 15 bases sitting between them. Germline CDR1 MNHNY, CDR2 SVGAGI (reference sequence). The CDR3 loop is CASSYTSPRFSYEQYF. CDR3 DNA: TGTGCCAGCAGTTATACTTCGCCACGATTCTCCTACGAGCAGTACTTC.

This clonotype was seen ten or more times. The V and J genes are TRBV11-2 and TRBJ1-1; 9 nucleotides line up with TRBD1. Germline-derived CDR1 and CDR2 are SGHAT and FQNNGV. The CDR3 contains 16 residues. With 2 bases clipped from V and 7 bases from J, the junction kept 11 bases outside the gene matches. CDR3 coding DNA: TGTGCCAGCAGCTTACGCCGGGACAGGGAAGATAGTGAAGCTTTCTTT. Its protein product is CASSLRRDREDSEAFF.

The rearrangement uses TRBV12-5 and TRBJ2-7; D is ambiguous. The CDR3 loop spans 12 amino acids. The V end lost 5 bases, the J end lost 6 bases, and 11 bases lay between the germline ends. CDR1 is LGHNT, CDR2 FRNRAP, per germline. The CDR3 nucleotides are TGTGCTAGTGGTCTGAGGAGTTCCGAGCAGTACTTC. Protein sequence: CASGLRSSEQYF.

The chain links TRBV10-3 to TRBJ2-1; the D gene is possibly TRBD1 (5 bases). CDR3 length: 13 amino acids. The germline V gene encodes CDR1 ENHRY and CDR2 SYGVKD. The V gene lost 3 bases and the J gene lost 5 bases, with 8 bases spanning the gap. In DNA, the CDR3 is TGTGCCATCAGTGACAAGGGGAACAATGAGCAGTTCTTC. Its translation is CAISDKGNNEQFF.

This clonotype was counted between two and nine times. The chain recombines TRBV6-5 with TRBJ2-7; D is undetermined. Germline lookup yields CDR1 MNHEY and CDR2 SVGAGI. Trimming stripped 4 bases from V and 4 bases from J, with 14 bases between. The CDR3 is made up of 14 amino acids. This CDR3 is CASSLGPGVYEQYF. Written as DNA, the CDR3 is TGTGCCAGCAGTTTGGGTCCTGGGGTTTACGAGCAGTACTTC.

This clonotype was seen more than once but under ten times. The V and J genes are TRBV20-1 and TRBJ2-2; TRBD2 aligns across 9 bases. The CDR3 sequence is 16 residues long. Germline CDR1 is DFQATT and CDR2 is SNEGSKA (reference sequence). Losses at the gene ends were 3 bases for V and 3 bases for J; bases not matched to a gene: 8. The CDR3, as DNA: TGCAGTGCTAGGGAAAGCGGGAGGTTTTACACCGGGGAGCTGTTTTTT. Its translation: CSARESGRFYTGELFF.

The V and J genes are TRBV6-5 and TRBJ2-2; TRBD1 aligns across 8 bases. The CDR3 has 15 residues. Germline V gives CDR1 MNHEY, CDR2 SVGAGI. V dropped 7 bases and J dropped 4; count of bases not matched to a gene: 8. The CDR3: CASTRQGTVTGELFF. CDR3 nucleotides: TGTGCCAGCACCCGACAGGGGACGGTCACCGGGGAGCTGTTTTTT.

The rearrangement links TRBV20-1 to TRBJ2-6; D is perhaps TRBD2 (5 bases). Germline assignment: CDR1 DFQATT and CDR2 SNEGSKA (reference sequence). Trimming pared 0 bases from V and 0 bases from J, leaving 12 bases between. The CDR3 has 17 amino acids. The CDR3 coding sequence is TGCAGTGCTAGAGAGGCTAGCTTCGGCTCTGGGGCCAACGTCCTGACTTTC. It translates to CSAREASFGSGANVLTF.

This clonotype has more than one count but fewer than ten. This chain uses TRBV6-6 with TRBJ2-7; D could derive from TRBD1 or TRBD2 (5 bases each). Germline values: CDR1 MNHNY, CDR2 SVGAGI (reference sequence). Trimming shortened V by 4 bases and J by 1 base, and 17 bases separated the two germline ends. This CDR3 comprises 16 residues. The CDR3, as DNA: TGTGCCAGCAGTTCGAATAGGGACGTGTCGTCCTACGAGCAGTACTTC. It is translated as CASSSNRDVSSYEQYF.

In its sample, this clonotype was seen a few times. A junction boundary mismatches the germline segment, possibly from a read error. The J gene is TRBJ2-1, the V gene TRBV6-2 or TRBV6-3, with D perhaps assigned TRBD1 or TRBD2 (6 bases each). Germline lookup yields CDR1 MNHEY and CDR2 SVGEGT. This CDR3 region has 13 residues. CDR3 amino acids: CASSYSAVPTGAF. CDR3 nucleotide sequence: TGTGCCAGCAGTTACTCTGCGGTTCCCACGGGGGCTTTC.

This clonotype was picked up many times. V and J are TRBV29-1 and TRBJ2-1; D might be TRBD1 (6 bases). CDR1 SQVTM and CDR2 ANQGSEA come from the germline V gene. V lost 4 bases to trimming and J lost 9 bases, with 13 bases between them. The CDR3 length is 12 residues. The DNA for the CDR3 is TGCAGCGTTGCGGCAGGACAGAGTGAGCAGTTCTTC. The encoded protein is CSVAAGQSEQFF.

This clonotype was found a few times. The chain recombines TRBV18 with TRBJ2-6; D unclear. V was cut by 3 bases and J by 2 bases, with 11 bases left in between. The CDR3 contains 16 residues. Germline-derived CDR1 and CDR2 are KGHSH and LQKENI. The CDR3 DNA is TGTGCCAGCTCACCCCTCCGGGTCCCTGGGGCCAACGTCCTGACTTTC. Translated, it gives CASSPLRVPGANVLTF.

The gene calls are TRBV12-3 or TRBV12-4 and TRBJ1-5, with no clear D. The CDR3 spans 13 residues. The V and J ends lost 8 bases and 3 bases respectively, with 11 bases between them. This chain's CDR3 is CASRTTDNQPQHF. CDR3 nucleotides: TGTGCCAGCCGCACTACGGACAATCAGCCCCAGCATTTT.

This chain uses TRBV7-4 with TRBJ2-5, with D unresolved. Germline V lookup: CDR1 SGHVT, CDR2 SQSDAQ. CDR3 size: 19 residues. Trimming took off 1 base at V and 5 bases at J, with 26 bases between the two ends. Written as DNA, the CDR3 is TGTGCCAGCAGCTTAGTCACCGGCGCGGCGTTATCCCTTACGGAGACCCAGTACTTC. Translating it yields CASSLVTGAALSLTETQYF.

The rearrangement links TRBV5-1 to TRBJ2-7, with D perhaps TRBD1 (6 bases). Germline CDR1 is SGHRS and CDR2 is YFSETQ. The CDR3 length is 15 residues. V lost 5 bases and J lost 2, with 17 bases in between. The CDR3 DNA follows: TGCGCCAGCAGGAATATACAGGGTTTCCCCTACGAGCAGTACTTC. As protein: CASRNIQGFPYEQYF.